One and the same sample provided the 28 T cell receptor beta chains below, sequenced in a study of graft-versus-host responses after intestinal transplantation. Their specific antigens are unknown. TCRdb's table, derived via immunoSEQ multiplex PCR, lists solely in-frame clones and lacks some. The sample shows about 90,000 clones, about nine tenths of them seen only once. The sample here was unstimulated CD4+ T cells sorted from spleen or lymph node cells, taken before intestinal transplant. The receptors shown here come from a human donor who received an intestinal transplant.

This chain connects TRBV5-4 to TRBJ2-7; 10 bases align to TRBD1. The germline gives CDR1 SGHNT, CDR2 YYREEE (reference sequence). The CDR3 is 13 residues long. V lost 3 bases and J lost 6; bases outside the gene matches: 3. CDR3 amino acids: CASSWTGGSEQYF. Here the CDR3 DNA reads TGTGCCAGCAGCTGGACAGGGGGATCCGAGCAGTACTTC.

V is TRBV6-6 and J is TRBJ2-3; D is uncertain. CDR3 size: 15 residues. The V and J ends lost 2 bases and 0 bases respectively, with 9 bases between them. The germline V gene encodes CDR1 MNHNY and CDR2 SVGAGI (reference sequence). CDR3 amino acids: CASSYPSLSTDTQYF. The CDR3 DNA sequence: TGTGCCAGCAGTTACCCTTCTCTTAGCACAGATACGCAGTATTTT.

The V and J genes are TRBV4-1 and TRBJ1-2; 8 nucleotides align to TRBD1. This CDR3 is built from 14 residues. Germline CDR1 MGHRA, CDR2 YSYEKL. V dropped 2 bases and J dropped 3; count of bases not matched to a gene: 2. The CDR3 DNA is TGCGCCAGCAGCCAATTACAGGGGGACTATGGCTACACCTTC. Its translation: CASSQLQGDYGYTF.

The CDR3: CASSPLGQILNQPQHF. The CDR3 region has the DNA TGTGCCAGCAGTCCCCTGGGACAGATCCTCAATCAGCCCCAGCATTTT. The chain is built from TRBV27 and TRBJ1-5, with 7 bases that match TRBD1. After removal of 5 bases from V and 3 bases from J, the junction contained 10 bases not matched to a gene. CDR1 and CDR2 from the germline V gene are MNHEY and SMNVEV (reference sequence). This CDR3 comprises 16 residues.

V and J are TRBV6-6 and TRBJ1-6, with D perhaps matching TRBD1 (6 bases). V lost 2 bases to trimming and J lost 6 bases, with 11 bases between them. This CDR3 comprises 15 residues. CDR1 and CDR2 (germline): MNHNY, SVGAGI (reference sequence). For the CDR3, the DNA is TGTGCCAGCAGTTACCAGGACAGCCTTAATTCACCCCTCCACTTT. Residues: CASSYQDSLNSPLHF.

The chain employs TRBV6-1 and TRBJ2-3; D ambiguous. V shed 8 bases and J shed 3 bases, with 18 bases lying between them. Germline V gives CDR1 MNHNS, CDR2 SASEGT. This CDR3 comprises 15 residues. CDR3 in DNA: TGTGCCAGCGACACCAGGCGCTACGGGACAGATACGCAGTATTTT. This translates into CASDTRRYGTDTQYF.

V and J are TRBV19 and TRBJ2-4; no definite D call. This CDR3 is 13 amino acids long. V was cut by 10 bases and J by 8 bases, with 18 bases left in between. The germline gives CDR1 LNHDA, CDR2 SQIVND (reference sequence). Written as DNA, the CDR3 is TGTGCCACCCTGGCGAGAGGTCGCCACATTCAGTACTTC. This gives the protein CATLARGRHIQYF.

To note about this clone: Other DNA sequences in this sample translate to the same CDR3. The chain combines TRBV29-1 with TRBJ2-5; unclear D gene. Trimming removed 4 bases at V and 4 bases at J, with 7 bases between. This CDR3 is 11 amino acids long. The germline V gene has CDR1 SQVTM and CDR2 ANQGSEA. The CDR3 region is CSVVPGETQYF. CDR3 bases: TGCAGCGTTGTCCCCGGAGAGACCCAGTACTTC.

The rearrangement joins TRBV6-1 to TRBJ1-5, with D perhaps TRBD1 (5 bases). This CDR3 comprises 13 residues. V dropped 4 bases and J dropped 9 bases, with 13 bases sitting between them. Germline V CDR1 and CDR2: MNHNS, SASEGT. The CDR3 spells CASSVKGIRPQHF. Here the CDR3 DNA reads TGTGCCAGCAGTGTAAAGGGGATCAGGCCCCAGCATTTT.

The V gene is TRBV28, the J gene TRBJ2-1; TRBD1 agrees at 7 bases. Trimming cost V 4 bases and J 6 bases; bases outside gene matches: 9. There are 15 residues in the CDR3. The V gene's germline CDR1 is MDHEN and CDR2 SYDVKM. CDR3 coding DNA: TGTGCCAGCAGTTCCTCCGGGACAGTAGTCAATGAGCAGTTCTTC. It yields the protein CASSSSGTVVNEQFF.

In regard to this clone: An end of the junction does not agree with germline; a read error may underlie this. V and J are TRBV18 and TRBJ1-4; D ambiguous. The CDR3 runs 14 residues. Germline V gene lookup returns CDR1 KGHSH and CDR2 LQKENI. CDR3 sequence: CVSSPVRSNEKLFF. The CDR3 DNA sequence: TGTGTCAGCTCACCGGTCAGATCAAATGAAAAACTGTTTTTT.

J is TRBJ2-2 and V is TRBV4-1; 14 nucleotides align to TRBD2. Germline CDR1 reads MGHRA; CDR2 reads YSYEKL. With 8 bases clipped from V and 3 bases from J, the junction kept 11 bases outside the gene matches. The CDR3 is made up of 18 amino acids. CDR3 DNA: TGCGCCAGCTCCCGGGGACTAGCGGGAGCAATAGACACCGGGGAGCTGTTTTTT. Its protein is CASSRGLAGAIDTGELFF.

This sequence joins TRBV30 and TRBJ2-1; D is possibly TRBD1 or TRBD2 (6 bases each). Germline-derived CDR1 and CDR2 are GTSNPN and SVGIG (reference sequence). The CDR3 is made up of 16 amino acids. With 2 bases removed from V and 0 bases from J, the gap between germline ends came to 14 bases. CDR3 DNA sequence: TGTGCCTGGAGTCTCGGAGGGGGTAGCTCCTACAATGAGCAGTTCTTC. This sequence encodes CAWSLGGGSSYNEQFF.

The V and J genes are TRBV30 and TRBJ2-7; TRBD2 agrees at 13 bases. V trimming: 1 base; J trimming: 2 bases; junction bases outside the gene matches: 14. Germline values: CDR1 GTSNPN, CDR2 SVGIG (reference sequence). CDR3 length equals 19 residues. CDR3: CAWSARRTSGRKGTYEQYF. CDR3 nucleotides: TGTGCCTGGAGTGCCCGCCGGACTAGCGGGAGAAAGGGCACCTACGAGCAGTACTTC.

The rearrangement uses TRBV30 and TRBJ1-5, with D uncertain. Germline V lookup: CDR1 GTSNPN, CDR2 SVGIG (reference sequence). The CDR3 totals 14 residues. V lost 1 base to trimming and J lost 3 bases, with 10 bases between them. DNA for the CDR3: TGTGCCTGGAGTGGAATAAGGACCAATCAGCCCCAGCATTTT. This encodes CAWSGIRTNQPQHF.

V usage is TRBV27 and J usage is TRBJ2-2; 11 bases are a match to TRBD1. Per the germline V gene, CDR1 is MNHEY and CDR2 is SMNVEV (reference sequence). CDR3 length equals 18 residues. Trimming cost V 5 bases and J 1 base; bases outside gene matches: 9. CDR3 sequence reads: CASSTWTGTGGNTGELFF. CDR3 bases: TGTGCCAGCAGTACTTGGACCGGGACAGGGGGGAACACCGGGGAGCTGTTTTTT.

As regards this clone: One end of the junction fails to match germline, which may point to a read error. The same CDR3 also results from other DNA sequences found in this sample. CDR3 region: CASSKRDNNEQFF. The CDR3 DNA is TGTGCCAGCAGCAAGAGGGATAACAACGAGCAGTTCTTC. The V and J genes are TRBV11-3 and TRBJ2-1; a possible D gene is TRBD2 (5 bases). The CDR3 loop spans 13 amino acids. Germline-derived CDR1 and CDR2 are SGHNT and YENEEA.

The CDR3 region is CASRFGVFTLHF. The CDR3 nucleotides read TGTGCCAGCAGGTTTGGGGTATTCACCCTCCACTTT. The rearrangement links TRBV6-1 to TRBJ1-6; no reliable D call. V was shortened by 6 bases and J by 14 bases, with 14 bases between the two germline ends. This CDR3 spans 12 amino acids. Germline V lookup: CDR1 MNHNS, CDR2 SASEGT.

The CDR3 bases are TGTGCCAGCAGTTTCGGGGCCCAAGAGACCCAGTACTTC. Translating gives CASSFGAQETQYF. The rearrangement links TRBV27 to TRBJ2-5; D may correspond to TRBD1 or TRBD2 (5 bases each). Germline V CDR1 and CDR2: MNHEY, SMNVEV (reference sequence). The CDR3 has 13 residues. Between the trimmed V and J ends, which lost 3 bases and 1 base, there was a span of 6 bases.

V gene TRBV7-8 combines with J gene TRBJ1-4; maybe TRBD1 (6 bases). V gave up 3 bases and J gave up 0 bases, with 20 bases separating them. CDR3 length equals 19 residues. Per germline, CDR1 SGHVS and CDR2 FQNEAQ. The CDR3 sequence is CASSFPPRTETATNEKLFF. Here the CDR3 DNA reads TGTGCCAGCAGCTTCCCTCCCAGGACAGAGACTGCAACTAATGAAAAACTGTTTTTT.

A single count supports this clone. The CDR3 nucleotides are TGCGCCAGCAGTCTGACAGGGGAAGGTGGCTACACCTTC. This sequence encodes CASSLTGEGGYTF. This chain joins TRBV10-2 and TRBJ1-2; TRBD1 agrees at 8 bases. There are 13 residues in the CDR3. Germline CDR1 reads WSHSY; CDR2 reads SAAADI. Germline trimming cut 5 bases from V and 7 bases from J; bases unmatched to any gene: 6.

This chain links TRBV5-1 with TRBJ2-1; either TRBD1 or TRBD2 may fit D (5 bases each). The germline V gene has CDR1 SGHRS and CDR2 YFSETQ. V was shortened by 0 bases and J by 1 base, with 20 bases between the two germline ends. CDR3 length equals 19 residues. The CDR3 here is CASSLAQTDVRRSYNEQFF. The CDR3 DNA follows: TGCGCCAGCAGCTTGGCACAGACAGATGTCCGGAGGTCCTACAATGAGCAGTTCTTC.

This chain joins TRBV5-1 and TRBJ2-2; 7 bases map to TRBD2. After removal of 7 bases from V and 2 bases from J, the junction contained 11 bases not matched to a gene. Germline V lookup: CDR1 SGHRS, CDR2 YFSETQ. The CDR3 covers 16 residues. This chain's CDR3 is CASDHLPGGNTGELFF. The CDR3 DNA follows: TGCGCCAGCGATCATCTTCCGGGGGGAAACACCGGGGAGCTGTTTTTT.

V and J are TRBV7-9 and TRBJ2-7; possibly TRBD1 or TRBD2 for D (6 bases each). The germline CDR1 and CDR2 sequences are SEHNR and FQNEAQ (reference sequence). CDR3 length equals 15 residues. The V and J ends lost 2 bases and 0 bases respectively, with 11 bases between them. CDR3 region: CASSLSGANSYEQYF. The CDR3 DNA reads TGTGCCAGCAGCTTATCGGGGGCAAACTCCTACGAGCAGTACTTC.

This rearrangement joins TRBV5-1 to TRBJ2-7, with TRBD1 matching 10 bases. Per the germline V gene, CDR1 is SGHRS and CDR2 is YFSETQ. V trimming: 0 bases; J trimming: 5 bases; junction bases outside the gene matches: 5. The CDR3 is made up of 15 amino acids. The CDR3 region is CASSLDWTGGDEQYF. CDR3 bases: TGCGCCAGCAGCTTGGACTGGACAGGGGGAGACGAGCAGTACTTC. The complete variable domain, with remaining parts taken from reference TRBV5-1 and TRBJ2-7, reads KAGVTQTPRYLIKTRGQQVTLSCSPISGHRSVSWYQQTPGQGLQFLFEYFSETQRNKGNFPGRFSGRQFSNSRSEMNVSTLELGDSALYLCASSLDWTGGDEQYFGPGTRLTVT.

This chain joins TRBV5-8 and TRBJ2-5; tentatively, D is TRBD2 (6 bases). The V end lost 0 bases, the J end lost 2 bases, and 11 bases lay between the germline ends. Germline loops: CDR1 SGHTS, CDR2 YDEGEE. The CDR3 length is 15 residues. The CDR3 loop is CASSLERAGQETQYF. CDR3 DNA sequence: TGTGCCAGCAGCTTGGAGCGGGCCGGGCAAGAGACCCAGTACTTC.

Here the CDR3 reads CASSMERGNYGYTF. The CDR3 nucleotides are TGTGCCAGTAGTATGGAGAGGGGTAACTATGGCTACACCTTC. V is TRBV19 and J is TRBJ1-2, with a weak D call TRBD1 (5 bases). The CDR3 loop spans 14 amino acids. V was clipped by 3 bases and J by 1 base, with 9 bases between them. The germline V gene encodes CDR1 LNHDA and CDR2 SQIVND (reference sequence).

This chain links TRBV6-6 with TRBJ2-3, with D tentatively TRBD1 (6 bases). V was pared by 6 bases and J by 3 bases, with 19 bases between. The CDR3 sequence is 16 residues long. CDR1 is MNHNY and CDR2 is SVGAGI in the germline V gene (reference sequence). This CDR3 reads CASRPPRGKSTDTQYF. As DNA, the CDR3 is TGTGCCAGCAGACCCCCGAGGGGGAAGAGTACAGATACGCAGTATTTT.